What follows are 24 T cell receptor beta chains derived from one specimen sequenced in a study of shared clonotypes between healthy human individuals. Libraries were prepared by immunoSEQ multiplex PCR; TCRdb keeps only in-frame clonotypes and omits some of them. The table has 2 million to 2.5 million clones, nearly 97% seen once. Sequenced material: naive CD4+ T cells sorted from blood. Noted subset: CD45RA+ positively selected. The receptors come from a man younger than 30 in good health.

This clone has a single count. This chain links TRBV2 with TRBJ2-7, with a tentative D call TRBD1 (5 bases). CDR1 SNHLY and CDR2 FYNNEI come from the germline V gene. V was shortened by 6 bases and J by 7 bases, with 19 bases between the two germline ends. The CDR3 contains 14 residues. For the CDR3, the DNA is TGTGCCAGCAGCGACAGTCCTCTCTCGAGGGAGCAGTACTTC. This encodes CASSDSPLSREQYF.

V and J are TRBV6-5 and TRBJ2-1; D not certain. This CDR3 comprises 16 residues. The V gene's germline CDR1 is MNHEY and CDR2 SVGAGI. V was cut by 4 bases and J by 0 bases, with 13 bases left in between. The CDR3 reads CASSWQSSGSYNEQFF. CDR3 nucleotides: TGTGCCAGCAGTTGGCAGAGCAGTGGCTCCTACAATGAGCAGTTCTTC.

The chain joins TRBV28 to TRBJ2-7; 7 bases map to TRBD2. The J segment lost 0 bases and the V segment lost 6 bases, leaving 2 bases of the junction unmatched. The CDR3 loop spans 13 amino acids. Germline assignment: CDR1 MDHEN and CDR2 SYDVKM. The CDR3 here is CASSGGYSYEQYF. DNA of the CDR3: TGTGCCAGCAGCGGGGGGTACTCCTACGAGCAGTACTTC.

J is TRBJ2-6 and V is TRBV18, with 11 bases matching TRBD1. Unmatched junction bases numbered 11, after V lost 3 bases and J lost 1 base. In germline, CDR1 is KGHSH, CDR2 LQKENI. The CDR3 loop spans 20 amino acids. The CDR3 sequence: CASSPFSAGQGVSGANVLTF. In DNA form, the CDR3 reads TGTGCCAGCTCACCCTTTTCTGCGGGACAGGGGGTATCTGGGGCCAACGTCCTGACTTTC.

V gene TRBV10-3 combines with J gene TRBJ2-7; D gene unclear. This CDR3 region has 13 residues. CDR1 is ENHRY and CDR2 is SYGVKD in the germline V gene. V lost 5 bases, J lost 5 bases, and 13 bases lay in between. CDR3 region: CAISSTEGHEQYF. CDR3 in DNA: TGTGCCATCAGTTCCACGGAAGGACACGAGCAGTACTTC.

This chain connects TRBV6-5 to TRBJ2-3; unclear D gene. Germline CDR1 MNHEY, CDR2 SVGAGI. The CDR3 totals 15 residues. V lost 5 bases and J 4 bases, leaving 16 bases between the germline ends. In nucleotides, the CDR3 is TGTGCCAGCAGTAAGGTTGGGCTTGGGGCAGATACGCAGTATTTT. Amino acid sequence: CASSKVGLGADTQYF.

The CDR3 sequence: CASSLDGGAIAGGQTDTQYF. CDR3 coding DNA: TGTGCCAGCAGCTTAGACGGGGGCGCTATAGCGGGAGGGCAAACAGATACGCAGTATTTT. The chain uses TRBV13 and TRBJ2-3, with TRBD2 matching over 11 bases. The germline gives CDR1 PRHDT, CDR2 FYEKMQ (reference sequence). The CDR3 length is 20 residues. Losses at the gene ends were 1 base for V and 3 bases for J; bases not matched to a gene: 15.

This sequence joins TRBV6-5 and TRBJ1-5; 7 bases match TRBD1. CDR1 MNHEY and CDR2 SVGAGI come from the germline V gene. V was clipped by 6 bases and J by 7 bases; unmatched bases: 6. The CDR3 extends over 13 amino acids. CDR3 protein: CASSPDREQPQHF. In DNA, the CDR3 is TGTGCCAGCAGCCCCGACAGGGAACAGCCCCAGCATTTT.

CDR3 coding DNA: TGTGCCAGCAGCTTGGCCCCCCAGGGATTGGGAACCTACGAGCAGTACTTC. This translates into CASSLAPQGLGTYEQYF. The chain has TRBV5-4 and TRBJ2-7, with D tentatively TRBD1 (5 bases). V lost 0 bases to trimming and J lost 2 bases, with 18 bases between them. Germline loops: CDR1 SGHNT, CDR2 YYREEE (reference sequence). The CDR3 consists of 17 residues.

V usage is TRBV27 and J usage is TRBJ2-6, with D uncertain. The V end was cut by 4 bases, the J end by 1 base, with 2 bases between. This CDR3 contains 13 residues. The V gene's germline CDR1 is MNHEY and CDR2 SMNVEV (reference sequence). CDR3 sequence reads: CASSWSGANVLTF. The CDR3 DNA sequence: TGTGCCAGCAGTTGGTCTGGGGCCAACGTCCTGACTTTC.

The rearrangement links TRBV27 to TRBJ1-1; D gene unclear. This CDR3 spans 15 amino acids. Trimming removed 1 base from V and 4 bases from J, with 13 bases in between. In germline, CDR1 is MNHEY, CDR2 SMNVEV (reference sequence). CDR3 amino acids: CASSLFAVLGTEAFF. CDR3 nucleotide sequence: TGTGCCAGCAGTTTATTCGCGGTGTTGGGCACTGAAGCTTTCTTT.

V usage is TRBV7-2 and J usage is TRBJ1-2; D uncertain. Trimming stripped 1 base from V and 3 bases from J, with 9 bases between. The CDR3 sequence is 14 residues long. Per the germline V gene, CDR1 is SGHTA and CDR2 is FQGNSA. The CDR3 DNA reads as TGTGCCAGCAGCTTAGTGGGTAGGGACTATGGCTACACCTTC. Translated: CASSLVGRDYGYTF.

This clone was found a few times. Additional DNA sequences in this sample encode the identical CDR3. This chain uses TRBV6-5 with TRBJ1-2; D is perhaps TRBD1 (6 bases). The CDR3 is 14 residues long. Germline CDR1 MNHEY, CDR2 SVGAGI. V lost 0 bases to trimming and J lost 8 bases, with 13 bases between them. The CDR3 coding sequence is TGTGCCAGCAGTTACTCCTCAGGGGCTGGCGGCTACACCTTC. Protein product: CASSYSSGAGGYTF.

The rearrangement links TRBV18 to TRBJ1-3, with D hard to call. Germline CDR1 and CDR2: KGHSH and LQKENI. The V end was cut by 3 bases, the J end by 4 bases, with 7 bases between. CDR3 size: 13 residues. The DNA for the CDR3 is TGTGCCAGCTCACCCGATGGAGGAAACACCATATATTTT. It translates to CASSPDGGNTIYF.

This rearrangement joins TRBV6-6 to TRBJ1-1; no clear D. This CDR3 has 14 residues. The germline V and J ends were trimmed by 8 bases and 0 bases, with 13 bases remaining between them. Per germline, CDR1 MNHNY and CDR2 SVGAGI (reference sequence). The CDR3 here is CASGTHGLNTEAFF. CDR3 nucleotides: TGTGCCAGCGGCACACACGGGTTGAACACTGAAGCTTTCTTT.

The V gene is TRBV30, the J gene TRBJ2-3, with a weak D call TRBD2 (6 bases). The CDR3 loop spans 16 amino acids. Trimming cost V 2 bases and J 0 bases, with 15 bases left between them. Looked up from germline, CDR1 is GTSNPN and CDR2 is SVGIG (reference sequence). This chain's CDR3 is CAWSLGRGASTDTQYF. The CDR3 DNA is TGTGCCTGGAGTCTTGGGCGGGGAGCTAGCACAGATACGCAGTATTTT. The variable domain in full, completed from reference TRBV30 and TRBJ2-3, reads SQTIHQWPATLVQPVGSPLSLECTVEGTSNPNLYWYRQAAGRGLQLLFYSVGIGQISSEVPQNLSASRPQDRQFILSSKKLLLSDSGFYLCAWSLGRGASTDTQYFGPGTRLTVL.

In this sample, this clone turned up once. The chain recombines TRBV6-6 with TRBJ2-6, with D unresolved. The CDR3 covers 16 residues. From germline, CDR1 is MNHNY and CDR2 SVGAGI (reference sequence). The V gene lost 7 bases and the J gene lost 0 bases, with 13 bases spanning the gap. The CDR3 reads CASTDLRSSGANVLTF. The CDR3 DNA follows: TGTGCCAGCACAGACCTCCGCTCCTCTGGGGCCAACGTCCTGACTTTC.

V gene TRBV5-1 combines with J gene TRBJ1-2, with TRBD1 matching 8 bases. Trimming cost V 5 bases and J 11 bases; bases outside gene matches: 17. Germline values: CDR1 SGHRS, CDR2 YFSETQ. This CDR3 contains 15 residues. The CDR3 spells CASRVGSSGQGGYTF. The DNA for the CDR3 is TGCGCCAGCAGGGTTGGATCCTCCGGACAGGGAGGATACACCTTC. The full variable domain, its missing parts supplied by reference TRBV5-1 and TRBJ1-2, is KAGVTQTPRYLIKTRGQQVTLSCSPISGHRSVSWYQQTPGQGLQFLFEYFSETQRNKGNFPGRFSGRQFSNSRSEMNVSTLELGDSALYLCASRVGSSGQGGYTFGSGTRLTVV.

The gene calls are TRBV6-5 and TRBJ2-7; a weak D match, TRBD1 (5 bases). Germline V gene data show CDR1 as MNHEY and CDR2 as SVGAGI. The CDR3 totals 14 residues. Trimming removed 5 bases from V and 3 bases from J, with 14 bases in between. The chain's CDR3 is CASSNDRNLYEQYF. CDR3 in DNA: TGTGCCAGCAGTAACGACAGAAACCTCTACGAGCAGTACTTC.

About this clone itself: Other DNA sequences from this sample encode an identical CDR3 as well. This chain uses TRBV7-2 with TRBJ1-1, with D hard to call. Trimming stripped 1 base from V and 8 bases from J, with 11 bases between. Germline loops: CDR1 SGHTA, CDR2 FQGNSA. This CDR3 contains 13 residues. In DNA form, the CDR3 reads TGTGCCAGCAGCTTAGGTAGGGCAGGCGAAGCTTTCTTT. As protein: CASSLGRAGEAFF.

The rearrangement joins TRBV4-1 to TRBJ1-4; TRBD1 aligns across 12 bases. This CDR3 is 17 amino acids long. With V trimmed by 4 bases and J by 7 bases, 10 bases remained unmatched. Germline CDR1 is MGHRA and CDR2 is YSYEKL. In DNA form, the CDR3 reads TGCGCCAGCAGCCGAGACCCCCCGGGACAGGGGGCTGAAAAACTGTTTTTT. Its protein product is CASSRDPPGQGAEKLFF.

The CDR3 spells CASSPPGLDTQYF. For the CDR3, the DNA is TGTGCCAGCAGCCCCCCGGGGCTCGATACGCAGTATTTT. The genes are TRBV5-4 and TRBJ2-3; D assignment may be TRBD1 or TRBD2 (5 bases each). The CDR3 extends over 13 amino acids. The V gene's germline CDR1 is SGHNT and CDR2 YYREEE (reference sequence). V gave up 4 bases and J gave up 6 bases, with 12 bases separating them.

This clone was counted once. The chain links TRBV7-9 to TRBJ1-4, with 7 nucleotides matching TRBD1. J gave up 4 bases and V 5 bases, and 4 bases lay outside the gene matches. The CDR3 covers 14 residues. The germline CDR1 and CDR2 sequences are SEHNR and FQNEAQ (reference sequence). CDR3 bases: TGTGCCAGCAGCGCCGGGACAGATAATGAAAAACTGTTTTTT. Its translation: CASSAGTDNEKLFF.

This chain connects TRBV9 to TRBJ1-6; 7 bases agree with TRBD1. With V trimmed by 3 bases and J by 9 bases, 3 bases remained unmatched. Germline lookup yields CDR1 SGDLS and CDR2 YYNGEE. The CDR3 has 13 residues. The CDR3 loop is CASSDRQGSPLHF. The DNA for the CDR3 is TGTGCCAGCAGCGATAGACAGGGTTCACCCCTCCACTTT.